The rows below give T cell receptor beta chains drawn from one sample of a study of beta chain features in type 1 diabetes. Some clones are missing from TCRdb's copy, which holds only in-frame ones; the method was immunoSEQ multiplex PCR. The sample records 300,000 to 350,000 clones, around 7.6% being singletons. Sequencing input: central memory CD4+ T cells from blood. The source of these receptors is a woman between 18 and 29 years old in good health. Each CDR3 is given with its conserved first and last residue. D genes are given only for firm matches. Clone size is shown for a subset of rows, as once, few, many or a class of expanded clone.

many,TRBD2,TRBV7-6,TRBJ2-7,CASSPRSSGYEQYF,TGTGCCAGCAGCCCCAGGTCTAGCGGTTACGAGCAGTACTTC
.,TRBD1,TRBV5-1,TRBJ2-6,CASATGDSSGANVLTF,TGCGCCAGCGCGACAGGGGATTCCTCTGGGGCCAACGTCCTGACTTTC
few,.,TRBV19,TRBJ2-3,CASRNPTVDTQYF,TGTGCCAGTAGGAACCCTACGGTGGATACGCAGTATTTT
.,.,TRBV28,TRBJ1-1,CASISSFTEAFF,TGTGCCAGCATTTCCAGCTTTACTGAAGCTTTCTTT
many,.,TRBV27,TRBJ2-4,CASSARLPLWGIQYF,TGTGCCAGCAGTGCAAGGCTTCCCCTATGGGGCATTCAGTACTTC
few,.,TRBV6-1,TRBJ1-2,CASSILQVTNYGYTF,TGTGCCAGCTCAATCTTACAGGTTACTAACTATGGCTACACCTTC
few,TRBD1,TRBV28,TRBJ1-5,CASRDRGDQPQHF,TGTGCCAGCAGAGACAGGGGTGATCAGCCCCAGCATTTT
few,.,TRBV28,TRBJ2-6,CASSLSGTGANVLTF,TGTGCCAGCAGTTTATCCGGGACTGGGGCCAACGTCCTGACTTTC
few,TRBD1,TRBV28,TRBJ2-7,CASTGPGQGGVQYF,TGTGCCAGCACCGGACCGGGACAGGGTGGAGTGCAGTACTTC
few,TRBD1,TRBV25-1,TRBJ1-2,CASSEDRAYGYTF,TGTGCCAGCAGTGAAGACAGGGCGTATGGCTACACCTTC
few,.,TRBV19,TRBJ2-5,CAAGQSAETQYF,TGTGCCGCAGGACAGAGTGCGGAGACCCAGTACTTC
few,.,TRBV11-2,TRBJ2-4,CASSLGRENIQYF,TGTGCCAGCAGCTTAGGACGGGAAAACATTCAGTACTTC
few,.,TRBV5-4,TRBJ2-1,CASSETYNEQFF,TGTGCCAGCAGCGAGACCTACAATGAGCAGTTCTTC
few,TRBD1,TRBV7-9,TRBJ2-2,CASSLRGTGANTGELFF,TGTGCCAGCAGCTTACGCGGGACAGGGGCTAACACCGGGGAGCTGTTTTTT
many,.,TRBV21-1,TRBJ2-1,CASSRNLERTFSYNEQFF,TGTGCCAGCAGCCGAAATCTTGAGCGGACCTTCTCCTACAATGAGCAGTTCTTC
few,TRBD2,TRBV6-6,TRBJ2-3,CASSYSAGVGDTQYF,TGTGCCAGCAGTTACTCGGCGGGAGTTGGAGATACGCAGTATTTT
.,.,TRBV7-9,TRBJ1-1,CASSSGMNTEAFF,TGTGCCAGCAGCTCAGGGATGAACACTGAAGCTTTCTTT
.,.,TRBV7-2,TRBJ2-3,CASRQGVGTDTQYF,TGTGCCAGCAGACAGGGTGTGGGCACAGATACGCAGTATTTT
.,.,TRBV5-1,TRBJ2-1,CASSLNHNEQFF,TGCGCCAGCAGCTTGAACCACAATGAGCAGTTCTTC
.,TRBD2,TRBV5-1,TRBJ2-5,CASSIIAGAGETQYF,TGCGCCAGCAGCATAATAGCGGGAGCAGGGGAGACCCAGTACTTC
few,.,TRBV27,TRBJ2-3,CASSLQGSYTQYF,TGTGCCAGCAGTTTACAGGGTAGTTATACGCAGTATTTT
.,.,TRBV2,TRBJ2-1,CASSLAEGYNEQFF,TGTGCCAGCAGTCTGGCGGAGGGCTACAATGAGCAGTTCTTC
few,TRBD1,TRBV5-1,TRBJ2-3,CASSLRGTGSGTDTQYF,TGCGCCAGCAGCCTAAGGGGGACAGGGTCAGGCACAGATACGCAGTATTTT
.,TRBD1,TRBV4-2,TRBJ1-1,CASSQESRGGTEAFF,TGTGCCAGCAGCCAAGAGTCCAGGGGGGGGACTGAAGCTTTCTTT
few,.,TRBV19,TRBJ2-1,CASSIGGAPEQFF,TGTGCCAGTAGTATCGGGGGAGCTCCCGAGCAGTTCTTC
few,.,TRBV5-1,TRBJ1-5,CASSTGTPNQPQHF,TGCGCCAGCAGCACCGGGACCCCCAATCAGCCCCAGCATTTT
.,.,TRBV7-9,TRBJ1-1,CASGRLGNTEAFF,TGTGCCAGCGGGAGGCTTGGGAACACTGAAGCTTTCTTT
.,TRBD1,TRBV9,TRBJ1-3,CASSGQGHSRNTIYF,TGTGCCAGCAGCGGACAGGGTCATAGCAGGAACACCATATATTTT